Included here is one T cell receptor beta chain sequence, with context. The antigen remains unidentified. The entry originates in a study of human T cells and chemical hapten exposure. Across the whole study: Mainly, slight library volume differences in the pool made TCR yields vary. Study-level points and caveats: High-frequency TCRs, those above 1 in 1000, stayed the same after DPC sensitization.

The junction had 4 bases not matched to a gene; V was cut back by 6 bases and J by 5 bases. Germline V gene sequence: CDR1 SQVTM, CDR2 ANQGSEA. CDR3 size: 13 residues. Time point denoted: patch test 1, 2 weeks after DPC sensitization. The treatment denotes: therapeutic diphenylcyclopropenone sensitization with weekly scalp DPC. Individual cDNA molecules had unique molecular identifiers attached to them by the library. A single record per CDR3 protein comes from TCRdb applying MiXCR to the RACE reads. The sample consists of around 190,000 distinct CDR3 sequences, 20% to 25% of them appearing once. J is TRBJ2-5 and V is TRBV29-1; TRBD2 matches at 12 bases. Sequences were derived from whole blood, sampled in connection with sensitization to the hapten diphenylcyclopropenone (DPC). The clonotype comes from a woman between 45 and 65 years old with alopecia areata. Some clones in this sample may be carry-over from other donors' samples. CDR3 in DNA: TGCAGCGTGGAGGGACTAGCGGGCGAGACCCAGTACTTC. It yields the protein CSVEGLAGETQYF. The full variable domain, rest sourced from reference TRBV29-1 and TRBJ2-5, is SAVISQKPSRDICQRGTSLTIQCQVDSQVTMMFWYRQQPGQSLTLIATANQGSEATYESGFVIDKFPISRPNLTFSTLTVSNMSPEDSSIYLCSVEGLAGETQYFGPGTRLLVL.